Sequencing of this TCR beta chain was carried out in a study of T cell clonotyping in hematopoietic cell transplantation. Study-level findings and limits: Recipient TCR diversity dropped after transplant; expanded clonotypes rose from day 30 to 180.

To note about this clone: Its specificity is unknown.

V was cut by 3 bases and J by 8 bases, with 16 bases left in between. CDR3 length equals 15 residues. CDR1 is SNHLY and CDR2 is FYNNEI in the germline V gene. TCRdb's table, derived via immunoSEQ multiplex PCR, lists solely in-frame clones and lacks some. The sample has roughly 40,000 clones; around 94% are singletons. The sequenced sample was peripheral blood mononuclear cells. The source is a woman in her forties or fifties in good health. Some clones in this sample may be carry-over from other donors' samples. The chain combines TRBV2 with TRBJ1-4; possible D gene TRBD1, 5 bases. This CDR3 is CASSDPLGVREKLFF. Here the CDR3 DNA reads TGTGCCAGCAGTGACCCGCTGGGGGTACGGGAAAAACTGTTTTTT.